Presented here are 8 T cell receptor beta chains from one specimen sequenced in a study of response to subunit inactivated influenza vaccine. TCRdb independently ran MiXCR on the RT-PCR reads; one entry per CDR3 protein. Among 700,000 to 800,000 distinct CDR3 sequences listed, less than 20% were seen once. The sample consisted of PBMCs from blood, taken less than 6 days after vaccination. Receptors were obtained from a man in his fifties who received an inactivated influenza vaccine.

The chain uses TRBV7-2 and TRBJ2-1; TRBD2 agrees at 8 bases. The ends lost 1 base at V and 14 bases at J; junction bases unmatched: 4. CDR3 length: 12 residues. In germline, CDR1 is SGHTA, CDR2 FQGNSA. The CDR3 sequence is CASSLERGGKFF. The CDR3 bases are TGTGCCAGCAGCTTAGAACGGGGGGGCAAGTTCTTC.

This chain links TRBV20-1 with TRBJ2-2; 7 positions match TRBD1. V was clipped by 3 bases and J by 0 bases; unmatched bases: 7. The CDR3 has 16 amino acids. Germline values: CDR1 DFQATT, CDR2 SNEGSKA (reference sequence). The CDR3 sequence: CSASDQTGPNTGELFF. The CDR3, as DNA: TGCAGTGCTAGTGACCAGACAGGGCCGAACACCGGGGAGCTGTTTTTT.

This clonotype appeared many times. The V call is TRBV7-2, the J call TRBJ2-2; D is unclear. The CDR3 is made up of 14 amino acids. Germline lookup yields CDR1 SGHTA and CDR2 FQGNSA. V lost 3 bases to trimming and J lost 5 bases, with 10 bases between them. The CDR3: CASSFLGETGELFF. CDR3 nucleotides: TGTGCCAGCAGCTTCCTCGGCGAAACCGGGGAGCTGTTTTTT. The full variable domain, in which reference TRBV7-2 and TRBJ2-2 provide the parts outside the CDR3, is GAGVSQSPSNKVTEKGKDVELRCDPISGHTALYWYRQSLGQGLEFLIYFQGNSAPDKSGLPSDRFSAERTGGSVSTLTIQRTQQEDSAVYLCASSFLGETGELFFGEGSRLTVL.

In this sample, this clonotype turned up a few times. The chain combines TRBV5-1 with TRBJ2-7, with D tentatively TRBD2 (5 bases). The CDR3 runs to 15 residues. Trimming shortened V by 4 bases and J by 4 bases, and 18 bases separated the two germline ends. The V gene's germline CDR1 is SGHRS and CDR2 YFSETQ. As DNA, the CDR3 is TGCGCCAGCAGCAAAGGGAGTAGTCCCGCTTACGAGCAGTACTTC. This sequence encodes CASSKGSSPAYEQYF.

The chain employs TRBV7-2 and TRBJ2-7, with D possibly matching TRBD1 (6 bases). In germline, CDR1 is SGHTA, CDR2 FQGNSA. The CDR3 covers 15 residues. V was shortened by 5 bases and J by 6 bases, with 20 bases between the two germline ends. The CDR3 coding sequence is TGTGCCAGCAGCCCCAGGGGTTTCGGCGGTGGCGAGCAGTACTTC. Its translation is CASSPRGFGGGEQYF.

This clonotype was detected a few times. The CDR3 spells CASIPPRGRLYEQYF. The CDR3 DNA is TGTGCCAGCATCCCCCCCCGCGGGAGGCTCTACGAGCAGTACTTC. The chain employs TRBV28 and TRBJ2-7; 8 nucleotides line up with TRBD2. Per germline, CDR1 MDHEN and CDR2 SYDVKM. This CDR3 has 15 residues. After removal of 7 bases from V and 3 bases from J, the junction contained 11 bases not matched to a gene.

This clonotype occurred a few times. The chain employs TRBV20-1 and TRBJ1-2; D gene uncertain. Germline values: CDR1 DFQATT, CDR2 SNEGSKA (reference sequence). This CDR3 has 13 residues. The V end lost 5 bases, the J end lost 2 bases, and 12 bases lay between the germline ends. The CDR3 nucleotides are TGCAGTGCTTTGGTTAGGACCAACTATGGCTACACCTTC. It encodes CSALVRTNYGYTF.

V and J are TRBV20-1 and TRBJ2-4, with D maybe TRBD1 (6 bases). V was shortened by 0 bases and J by 0 bases, with 15 bases between the two germline ends. Germline loops: CDR1 DFQATT, CDR2 SNEGSKA (reference sequence). The CDR3 loop spans 17 amino acids. The CDR3 coding sequence is TGCAGTGCTAGAGAGGAGAAGGGGGTCCTAGCCAAAAACATTCAGTACTTC. It is translated as CSAREEKGVLAKNIQYF.